This T cell receptor (beta chain) was found in a study of blood T cell repertoires in COVID-19. In the study overall: Acute and convalescent COVID-19 samples came from the United States, Italy and Spain. PBMCs, B-cell-depleted T cells, or T cells were the source of the cDNA or gDNA that made up the material.

In the original workflow: Estimation of nucleated cell counts was performed using reference gene primer amplification. This table comes from immunoSEQ multiplex PCR, and its TCRdb copy is limited to in-frame clones, with some not included. V and J calls and clone size are as listed in that table; D and trimming were resolved from the DNA. The sample includes 350,000 to 450,000 clones, about 88% of them seen just once. The CDR3 contains 14 residues. CDR1 is SGHRS, CDR2 YFSETQ, per germline. Between the trimmed V and J ends, which lost 5 bases and 4 bases, there was a span of 14 bases. The Seattle site enrolled patients during active infection and followed them longitudinally.

V usage is TRBV5-1 and J usage is TRBJ2-3, with a tentative D call TRBD1 (6 bases). This sequence was found in a woman aged 60 to 75 with COVID-19, enrolled during active disease. The source material was peripheral blood. The CDR3 region has the DNA TGCGCCAGCAGACCTAACCAGGGGTCAGATACGCAGTATTTT. Amino acids: CASRPNQGSDTQYF.